Listed here is a single T cell receptor (beta chain). Its specificity is not known. This sample is part of a study of T cell responses to AZD1222 COVID-19 vaccine. The study's findings and limits: Just six AZD1222 recipients tested seropositive at baseline. Regions 160-218 and 743-854 held dominance among vaccine-associated CD4 TCRs, which spanned spike. Females outnumbered males among donors, who were mostly white British; clonal diversity was possibly underestimated. Regions left unmutated in variants are reportedly the target of nearly half of spike-specific TCRs.

There are 14 residues in the CDR3. Trimming cost V 4 bases and J 8 bases, with 14 bases left between them. Germline CDR1 reads SGHTA; CDR2 reads FQGNSA. Only in-frame clones appear in the TCRdb table, and some are missing; sequencing was by immunoSEQ multiplex PCR. The sample has 60,000 to 70,000 clones, roughly 87% seen once. This rearrangement joins TRBV7-2 to TRBJ1-4; perhaps TRBD1 as D (5 bases). The TCR sequence derives from an adult in good health. Sample: peripheral blood, taken on day 0 of AZD1222 vaccination. The CDR3 protein is CASSSRRVGEKLFF. CDR3 bases: TGTGCCAGCAGCTCCCGCAGGGTAGGGGAAAAACTGTTTTTT.